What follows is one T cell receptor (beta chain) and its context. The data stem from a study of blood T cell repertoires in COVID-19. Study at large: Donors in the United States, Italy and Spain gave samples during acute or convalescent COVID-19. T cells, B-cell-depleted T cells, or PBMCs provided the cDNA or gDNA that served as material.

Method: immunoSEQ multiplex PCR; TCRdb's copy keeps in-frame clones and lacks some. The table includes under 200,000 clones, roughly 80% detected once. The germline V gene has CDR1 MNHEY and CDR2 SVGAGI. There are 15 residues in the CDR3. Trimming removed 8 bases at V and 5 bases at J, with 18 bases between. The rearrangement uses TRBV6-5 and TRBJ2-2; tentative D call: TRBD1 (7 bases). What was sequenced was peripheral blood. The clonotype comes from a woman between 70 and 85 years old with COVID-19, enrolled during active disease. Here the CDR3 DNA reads TGTGCCAGCGTGGTGGAGGGGGCACGGACCGGGGAGCTGTTTTTT. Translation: CASVVEGARTGELFF.